Sequencing of this T cell receptor beta chain was carried out in a study of CD8+CD57+ T cells in acquired aplastic anemia (dated 2018 in TCRdb). Regarding the complete study: On average, sorted CD4+ and CD8+ cells yielded 3 to 4 ug of extracted DNA, with a range of roughly 0.19 to 27.4 ug. CD8+CD57+ expansion was defined as a frequency above the mean frequency observed in healthy subjects.

Genomic DNA was used as template for profiling of TCR beta VDJ combinations and CDR3 sequences. TCR repertoire sequencing was run on an Illumina HiSeq 2000. The paper's processing steps were these. Repertoires were assessed using TRBV/TRBJ rearrangement plots, CDR3 size and DJ length profiles, and Simpson's diversity index. The most abundant DNA sequence in the deep sequencing data was defined as the immunodominant clone. CDR3 amino acid sequences were checked for sharing between subjects and were compared against published repertoires and the VDJdb database. TCRdb ran its own pipeline on the public reads, namely fastp trimming at Q25 and MiXCR clone calling, and kept in-frame beta chains. Every distinct CDR3 protein forms one entry, paired with its most common genes and DNA. TCRdb's processing, not the authors', yielded these V and J calls. This sample gives approximately 160,000 distinct CDR3 sequences in total; roughly 50% of them show up just once. The ten largest clones represent 3.2% of the sample.

Patients chosen for sequencing had shown expansion of CD8+CD57+ cells by flow cytometry. All patients had severe acquired aplastic anemia diagnosed by International Study of Aplastic Anemia and Agranulocytosis and Camitta criteria. No patient had received any therapy when blood was sampled. In this study, sorted CD4+ and CD8+ T cells from the blood of healthy subjects and of severe aplastic anemia patients had their TCR repertoires deep-sequenced. Patients were enrolled under clinicaltrials.gov protocols 00001620, 01623167, 00001397, 00071045, 00081523 and 00961064 in the USA. Ficoll-Paque density gradient centrifugation was used to isolate peripheral blood mononuclear cells. Before DNA extraction, CD4+ and CD8+ T cells were sorted by FACS or by magnetic beads. Regarding this clonotype: No antigen is known for it. Just one base apart from a much larger clone, this may be a read error.

Including the terminal cysteine and phenylalanine, the CDR3 comprises 13 residues. The DNA shown is the 39-base CDR3, in frame from base 1. Reading the germline V gene gives CDR1 MGHDK and CDR2 SYGVNS. V is shortened by 6 bases, J by 4 bases, and the region joining them spans 13 bases. General conclusions and limits of the study: Twenty-nine CD8+ CDR3 sequences were found to be shared between patients and controls, but these sequences appeared to be highly expressed in patients and within the immunodominant clones of the patients. Between patients and healthy controls, no significant difference in CD8+ Simpson's diversity was found (P=0.060).

Sequencing was performed on sorted CD4+, CD8+, or CD8+CD57+ T cells (not recorded which) from PBMCs. The V and J genes are TRBV25-1 and TRBJ2-7; TRBD1 is perhaps the D gene, given 5 matching bases. The sequence came from a human donor with aplastic anemia. The sequence in DNA is TGTGCCAGCAGCCAAGTGGCAGGGTACGAGCAGTACTTC. This sequence encodes CASSQVAGYEQYF.